These T cell receptor beta chains were read from a single sample in a study of blood T cells in healthy people across ages. TCRdb used MiXCR to reprocess the 5' RACE reads, holding one entry per CDR3 protein. Here the sample spans some 1.8 million distinct CDR3 sequences, roughly two fifths being singletons. The sample consisted of blood. The receptors were gathered from a human donor in good health. Both conserved end residues are part of each CDR3. D genes are given only for firm matches. For some rows the clone size is stated as once, few or many, or as a class when expanded; others skip it.

j_call clone_size d_call v_call cdr3_aa cdr3_nt
TRBJ1-5 few - TRBV20-1 CSAESGNQPQHF TGCAGTGCTGAAAGTGGAAATCAGCCCCAGCATTTT
TRBJ2-5 - - TRBV7-2 CASGGGPSKETQYF TGTGCCAGTGGAGGTGGCCCTTCAAAAGAGACCCAGTACTTC
TRBJ2-5 few - TRBV29-1 CSASQGAETQYF TGCAGCGCCTCACAGGGAGCAGAGACCCAGTACTTC
TRBJ2-6 few - TRBV4-3 CASSQDRGGQGANVLTF TGCGCCAGCAGCCAAGATAGGGGGGGGCAAGGGGCCAACGTCCTGACTTTC
TRBJ1-1 few - TRBV12-3/TRBV12-4 CASSRDLYEAFF TGTGCCAGCAGTCGGGACTTATATGAAGCTTTCTTT
TRBJ2-3 many - TRBV20-1 CSAIRRGSTDTQYF TGCAGTGCTATACGAAGGGGGAGCACAGATACGCAGTATTTT
TRBJ1-2 few - TRBV5-1 CASSLGSSANYGYTF TGCGCCAGCAGCTTGGGGAGTTCGGCAAACTATGGCTACACCTTC
TRBJ1-5 few - TRBV30 CAWSPGVSNQPQHF TGTGCCTGGAGCCCCGGGGTCAGCAATCAGCCCCAGCATTTT
TRBJ2-4 few TRBD2 TRBV29-1 CSVVNSGGKRENIQYF TGCAGCGTTGTTAACAGCGGGGGAAAAAGGGAAAACATTCAGTACTTC
TRBJ1-2 - - TRBV19 CASSTPGINYGYTF TGTGCCAGTAGTACCCCAGGGATTAACTATGGCTACACCTTC
TRBJ1-2 - - TRBV2 CASRVYYGYTF TGTGCCAGCAGGGTTTACTATGGCTACACCTTC
TRBJ2-1 few TRBD1 TRBV7-2 CASRKDRGPYNEQFF TGTGCCAGCAGGAAAGACAGGGGGCCCTACAATGAGCAGTTCTTC
TRBJ1-2 - - TRBV28 CASSLLQLLDVNYGHTF TGTGCCAGCAGTTTGTTACAGTTATTGGACGTTAACTATGGCCACACCTTC
TRBJ1-4 - TRBD1 TRBV10-3 CAISGTGGEKLFF TGTGCCATCAGCGGGACAGGGGGTGAAAAACTGTTTTTT
TRBJ2-5 - - TRBV19 CARSKGYETQYF TGTGCCAGGAGTAAGGGGTACGAGACCCAGTACTTC
TRBJ1-1 - TRBD1 TRBV4-3 CASSHDRTGGWTEAFF TGCGCCAGCAGCCACGACCGGACAGGGGGTTGGACTGAAGCTTTCTTT
TRBJ1-5 - - TRBV20-1 CSASGGKGGQPQHF TGCAGTGCTAGTGGTGGAAAGGGAGGTCAGCCCCAGCATTTT